The following is a T cell receptor beta chain sequence with its context. This specimen comes from a study of human CD8 memory T cell subsets. The V gene's germline CDR1 is SGHTA and CDR2 FQGNSA. The CDR3 has 12 residues. Production of TCR beta libraries used UMI-labeled 5' RACE as the method. One entry per CDR3 protein, without DNA, is what TCRdb gives after re-calling the 5' RACE reads. This specimen shows about 20,000 distinct CDR3 sequences; the ten leading clones hold about 5.4%. The specimen sequenced was CD8+ T cells from PBMCs. The chain has TRBV7-2 and TRBJ2-1; TCRdb's D call of TRBD2 is untestable without DNA. This TCR was recovered from a human donor in good health. The CDR3: CASSLELAGGFF.